Presented here are 6 T cell receptor beta chains from one specimen sequenced in a study of blood T cells in healthy people across ages. Together with a sample-barcoded 5' primer, a J-beta primer mix was included in a second PCR lasting about 7 to 12 cycles. TCRdb recomputed calls from the 5' RACE reads with MiXCR, one row per CDR3 protein. This table has 800,000 to 950,000 distinct CDR3 sequences, roughly 35% appearing once. The sample consisted of blood. Receptors were obtained from a young man in good health.

This clonotype was detected a few times. The rearrangement joins TRBV20-1 to TRBJ2-5; D unclear. The CDR3 totals 15 residues. Germline V gives CDR1 DFQATT, CDR2 SNEGSKA (reference sequence). Trimming pared 2 bases from V and 5 bases from J, leaving 18 bases between. The CDR3: CSARWVTGDLETQYF. CDR3 coding DNA: TGCAGTGCTAGATGGGTGACTGGGGATTTGGAGACCCAGTACTTC.

This clonotype was seen more than once but under ten times. V usage is TRBV6-2 or TRBV6-3 and J usage is TRBJ2-1, with 12 positions matching TRBD2. J gave up 0 bases and V 2 bases, and 8 bases lay outside the gene matches. The CDR3 extends over 19 amino acids. Per the germline V gene, CDR1 is MNHEY and CDR2 is SVGEGT. Written as DNA, the CDR3 is TGTGCCAGCAGTTACCCACTAGCGGGGGGCCCAAGCTCCTACAATGAGCAGTTCTTC. Protein product: CASSYPLAGGPSSYNEQFF.

A few counts support this clonotype. V usage is TRBV7-2 and J usage is TRBJ2-1; 9 bases agree with TRBD1. The CDR3 is 15 residues long. The J segment lost 7 bases and the V segment lost 5 bases, leaving 9 bases of the junction unmatched. Germline assignment: CDR1 SGHTA and CDR2 FQGNSA. CDR3 sequence reads: CASSTYRGPLNEQFF. The DNA of the CDR3 is TGTGCCAGCAGCACATACAGGGGGCCCCTAAATGAGCAGTTCTTC.

This clonotype was picked up many times. The chain employs TRBV12-3 or TRBV12-4 and TRBJ2-1; D is uncertain. There are 11 residues in the CDR3. V shed 5 bases and J shed 6 bases, with 5 bases lying between them. This CDR3 reads CASSPRNEQFF. Written as DNA, the CDR3 is TGTGCCAGCAGTCCCCGCAATGAGCAGTTCTTC.

This clonotype came up many times. The rearrangement links TRBV15 to TRBJ2-3; D remains ambiguous. The germline CDR1 and CDR2 sequences are LNHNV and YYDKDF (reference sequence). This CDR3 comprises 14 residues. Trimming pared 2 bases from V and 2 bases from J, leaving 8 bases between. The CDR3 DNA reads TGTGCCACCAGCAGAAGTGAGGTCACAGATACGCAGTATTTT. Protein product: CATSRSEVTDTQYF. Complete variable domain (other parts from reference TRBV15 and TRBJ2-3): DAMVIQNPRYQVTQFGKPVTLSCSQTLNHNVMYWYQQKSSQAPKLLFHYYDKDFNNEADTPDNFQSRRPNTSFCFLDIRSPGLGDTAMYLCATSRSEVTDTQYFGPGTRLTVL.

This clonotype was seen more than once but under ten times. This chain uses TRBV10-3 with TRBJ2-1; 10 bases are shared with TRBD2. CDR3 length: 17 amino acids. After removal of 0 bases from V and 6 bases from J, the junction contained 8 bases not matched to a gene. Germline assignment: CDR1 ENHRY and CDR2 SYGVKD. The CDR3 protein is CAISESRSGGATNEQFF. The DNA for the CDR3 is TGTGCCATCAGTGAGTCCCGAAGCGGGGGGGCTACCAATGAGCAGTTCTTC.